This passage covers 16 T cell receptor beta chains from one sample sequenced in a study of shared clonotypes between healthy human individuals. Sequenced by immunoSEQ multiplex PCR; TCRdb stores in-frame clones only, minus some. In the table there are over a million clones, roughly 96% of which are singletons. Sequencing was carried out using naive CD4+ T cells sorted from blood. Subset described: CD45RA+ positively selected. The receptors derive from a man aged 25-45 years in good health.

The chain is built from TRBV6-5 and TRBJ2-7; a weak D match, TRBD1 (6 bases). CDR1 MNHEY and CDR2 SVGAGI come from the germline V gene. This CDR3 spans 13 amino acids. The V gene lost 6 bases and the J gene lost 7 bases, with 16 bases spanning the gap. In DNA form, the CDR3 reads TGTGCCAGCAGCGGGGACAAACTAGGGGAGCAGTACTTC. It specifies CASSGDKLGEQYF.

This chain uses TRBV11-2 with TRBJ2-1; TRBD2 matches 9 bases. The junction had 6 bases not matched to a gene; V was cut back by 6 bases and J by 3 bases. CDR1 SGHAT and CDR2 FQNNGV come from the germline V gene. CDR3 length: 15 residues. CDR3 amino acids: CASSLTSGIYNEQFF. The CDR3 DNA reads TGTGCCAGCAGTTTGACTAGCGGCATCTACAATGAGCAGTTCTTC. The whole variable domain, filled in from reference TRBV11-2 and TRBJ2-1, reads EAGVAQSPRYKIIEKRQSVAFWCNPISGHATLYWYQQILGQGPKLLIQFQNNGVVDDSQLPKDRFSAERLKGVDSTLKIQPAKLEDSAVYLCASSLTSGIYNEQFFGPGTRLTVL.

The chain carries TRBV9 and TRBJ2-3; 7 nucleotides match TRBD1. The CDR3 runs 18 residues. The germline CDR1 and CDR2 sequences are SGDLS and YYNGEE. V trimming: 2 bases; J trimming: 2 bases; junction bases outside the gene matches: 14. The CDR3 loop is CASSVLPSQGVNTDTQYF. CDR3 nucleotides: TGTGCCAGCAGCGTCCTCCCTAGTCAGGGGGTGAACACAGATACGCAGTATTTT.

This chain connects TRBV6-1 to TRBJ2-5, with D possibly being TRBD1 or TRBD2 (5 bases each). CDR1 is MNHNS and CDR2 is SASEGT in the germline V gene. V lost 3 bases, J lost 1 base, and 15 bases lay in between. The CDR3 is 16 residues long. In DNA, the CDR3 is TGTGCCAGCAGTGAGCAAACCGGGACGGCCCAAGAGACCCAGTACTTC. It is translated as CASSEQTGTAQETQYF.

The chain recombines TRBV5-1 with TRBJ2-3; 7 nucleotides align to TRBD2. The CDR3 has 14 amino acids. Germline V gives CDR1 SGHRS, CDR2 YFSETQ. J lost 5 bases, V lost 4 bases, and 7 bases had no gene match. CDR3 sequence (DNA): TGCGCCAGCAGCCCCGGACTAGGGGTAGATACGCAGTATTTT. Translating it yields CASSPGLGVDTQYF.

V usage is TRBV19 and J usage is TRBJ2-7, with TRBD1 matching 10 bases. The CDR3 runs 16 residues. V lost 4 bases to trimming and J lost 3 bases; unmatched junction nucleotides: 9. CDR1 and CDR2 from the germline V gene are LNHDA and SQIVND (reference sequence). DNA of the CDR3: TGTGCCAGTAGTAGGTCGTGGACAGGGGGTCGCTACGAGCAGTACTTC. This gives the protein CASSRSWTGGRYEQYF.

CDR3 sequence reads: CASSDRRGTEAFF. The CDR3 bases are TGTGCCAGCAGTGATCGCAGGGGCACTGAAGCTTTCTTT. The chain uses TRBV2 and TRBJ1-1, with D perhaps TRBD1 (6 bases). The CDR3 runs to 13 residues. The V gene lost 3 bases and the J gene lost 4 bases, with 9 bases spanning the gap. CDR1 and CDR2 (germline): SNHLY, FYNNEI.

The CDR3 loop is CASSAGRLAGASTDTQYF. The CDR3 DNA sequence: TGTGCCAGCAGCGCAGGGAGACTAGCGGGGGCCTCCACAGATACGCAGTATTTT. V usage is TRBV7-2 and J usage is TRBJ2-3; 12 positions agree with TRBD2. V shed 5 bases, J shed 2 bases, and the junction held 11 bases outside the gene matches. Per the germline V gene, CDR1 is SGHTA and CDR2 is FQGNSA. CDR3 length: 18 residues.

The chain is built from TRBV27 and TRBJ1-2, with 10 bases matching TRBD1. The CDR3 extends over 16 amino acids. After removal of 2 bases from V and 4 bases from J, the junction contained 7 bases not matched to a gene. The germline V gene has CDR1 MNHEY and CDR2 SMNVEV (reference sequence). Here the CDR3 reads CASSLNRQGARYGYTF. The CDR3 DNA sequence: TGTGCCAGCAGTTTAAACCGACAGGGGGCCCGCTATGGCTACACCTTC.

The chain uses TRBV2 and TRBJ1-2; no definite D call. The CDR3 contains 14 residues. Trimming took 2 bases from V and 4 from J, leaving 11 bases between them. Germline values: CDR1 SNHLY, CDR2 FYNNEI. CDR3 sequence reads: CASSELFSGYGYTF. CDR3 in DNA: TGTGCCAGCAGTGAATTGTTCAGCGGCTATGGCTACACCTTC. Filled out from reference TRBV2 and TRBJ1-2, the complete variable domain reads EPEVTQTPSHQVTQMGQEVILRCVPISNHLYFYWYRQILGQKVEFLVSFYNNEISEKSEIFDDQFSVERPDGSNFTLKIRSTKLEDSAMYFCASSELFSGYGYTFGSGTRLTVV.

The chain carries TRBV5-4 and TRBJ2-1; D is uncertain. CDR1 is SGHNT, CDR2 YYREEE, per germline (reference sequence). V shed 4 bases and J shed 0 bases, with 14 bases lying between them. The CDR3 has 16 amino acids. DNA for the CDR3: TGTGCCAGCAGCAGCAGAGGAGTCTTCTCCTACAATGAGCAGTTCTTC. Encoded protein: CASSSRGVFSYNEQFF.

The V gene is TRBV5-5, the J gene TRBJ2-7; 12 bases agree with TRBD2. The CDR3 runs to 14 residues. Germline values: CDR1 SGHKS, CDR2 YYEKEE (reference sequence). V was pared by 4 bases and J by 2 bases, with 1 base of the junction left unmatched. This CDR3 reads CASSRTSGAYEQYF. The CDR3, as DNA: TGTGCCAGCAGCCGGACTAGCGGGGCCTACGAGCAGTACTTC.

A single count supports this clone. The gene calls are TRBV6-1 and TRBJ2-2; a possible D gene is TRBD2 (6 bases). Trimming took 4 bases from V and 6 from J, leaving 12 bases between them. CDR3 length: 14 amino acids. Germline lookup yields CDR1 MNHNS and CDR2 SASEGT. This chain's CDR3 is CASSALGGSGELFF. The CDR3 DNA is TGTGCCAGCAGTGCACTAGGAGGGTCCGGGGAGCTGTTTTTT.

This clone was recorded only once. V usage is TRBV18 and J usage is TRBJ1-1; weak D call: TRBD1 (5 bases). The CDR3 totals 14 residues. Between the trimmed V and J ends, which lost 4 bases and 2 bases, there was a span of 11 bases. Germline assignment: CDR1 KGHSH and CDR2 LQKENI. The CDR3 here is CASSLGPQNTEAFF. The CDR3 DNA reads TGTGCCAGCTCACTGGGACCGCAAAACACTGAAGCTTTCTTT.

The gene calls are TRBV5-1 and TRBJ2-3, with TRBD1 matching over 7 bases. The V segment lost 1 base and the J segment 6 bases; nucleotides outside the gene matches: 11. This CDR3 comprises 16 residues. CDR1 and CDR2 (germline): SGHRS, YFSETQ. Here the CDR3 DNA reads TGCGCCAGCAGCTTGTTAGAAGGGGGCGCTAAGGATACGCAGTATTTT. This translates into CASSLLEGGAKDTQYF.

The V and J genes are TRBV15 and TRBJ2-3, with D possibly called TRBD1 or TRBD2 (6 bases each). The CDR3 runs 13 residues. Trimming stripped 6 bases from V and 5 bases from J, with 12 bases between. The germline V gene encodes CDR1 LNHNV and CDR2 YYDKDF (reference sequence). In DNA, the CDR3 is TGTGCCACCAGGATGGGGGGCGTAGATACGCAGTATTTT. It translates to CATRMGGVDTQYF.